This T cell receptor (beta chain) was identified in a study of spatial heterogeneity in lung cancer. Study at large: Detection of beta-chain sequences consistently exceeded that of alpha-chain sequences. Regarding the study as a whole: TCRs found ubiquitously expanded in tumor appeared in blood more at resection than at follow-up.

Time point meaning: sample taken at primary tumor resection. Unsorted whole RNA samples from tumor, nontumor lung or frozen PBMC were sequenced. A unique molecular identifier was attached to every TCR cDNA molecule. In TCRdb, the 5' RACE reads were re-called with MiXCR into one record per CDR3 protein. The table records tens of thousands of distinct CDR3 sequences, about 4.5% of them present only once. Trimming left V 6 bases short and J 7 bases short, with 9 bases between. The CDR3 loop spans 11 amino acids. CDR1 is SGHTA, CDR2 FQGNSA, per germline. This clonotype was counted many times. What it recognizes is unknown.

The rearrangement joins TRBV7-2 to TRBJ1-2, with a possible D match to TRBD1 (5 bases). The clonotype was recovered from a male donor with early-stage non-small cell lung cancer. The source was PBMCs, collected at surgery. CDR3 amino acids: CASRIRGGYTF. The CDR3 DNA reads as TGTGCCAGCAGGATAAGGGGTGGCTACACCTTC.